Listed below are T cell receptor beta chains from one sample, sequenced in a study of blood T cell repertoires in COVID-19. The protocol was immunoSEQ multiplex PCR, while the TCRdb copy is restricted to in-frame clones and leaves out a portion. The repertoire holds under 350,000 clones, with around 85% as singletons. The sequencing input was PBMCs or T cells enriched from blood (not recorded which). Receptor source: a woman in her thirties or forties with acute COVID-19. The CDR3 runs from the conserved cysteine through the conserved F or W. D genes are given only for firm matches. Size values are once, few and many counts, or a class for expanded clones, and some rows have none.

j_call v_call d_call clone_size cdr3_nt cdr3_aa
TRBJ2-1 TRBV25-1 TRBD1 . TGTGCCAGCAGTCCAATTCCCGGGACAGGGGAATACAATGAGCAGTTCTTC CASSPIPGTGEYNEQFF
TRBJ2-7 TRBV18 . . TGTGCCAGCTCACCATCAGCTACAGGGCTCGCCTACGAGCAGTACTTC CASSPSATGLAYEQYF
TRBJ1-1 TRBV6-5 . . TGTGCCAGCACAGGGGTGAACACTGAAGCTTTCTTT CASTGVNTEAFF
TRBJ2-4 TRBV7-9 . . TGTGCCAGCAGCCGCGGGGGCCCCGGCAAAAACATTCAGTACTTC CASSRGGPGKNIQYF
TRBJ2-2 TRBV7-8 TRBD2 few TGTGCCAGCAGCTTACCCCGGACTAGCGGGGGAGGCGTCACCGGGGAGCTGTTTTTT CASSLPRTSGGGVTGELFF
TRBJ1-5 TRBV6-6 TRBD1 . TGTGCCAGCAGTGGATCGGGTACGACAGGGCACGGCAATCAGCCCCAGCATTTT CASSGSGTTGHGNQPQHF
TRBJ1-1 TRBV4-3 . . TGCGCCAGCAGCCAAGATACGGGAAACACTGAAGCTTTCTTT CASSQDTGNTEAFF
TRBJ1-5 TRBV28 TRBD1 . TGTGCCAGCAGCGGTCATACAGGGGCCCCCGCCAATCAGCCCCAGCATTTT CASSGHTGAPANQPQHF
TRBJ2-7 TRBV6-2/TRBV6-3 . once TGTGCCAGCAGTTACCTGGACAAGACTGTAAACGAGCAGTACTTC CASSYLDKTVNEQYF
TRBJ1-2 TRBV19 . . TGTGCCAGTACCAGCAATTACCCGGGCCAGGGTGGTAGGAACTATGGCTACACCTTC CASTSNYPGQGGRNYGYTF
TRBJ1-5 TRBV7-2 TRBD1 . TGTGCCAGCAGCCAGGACAGGGGGCCGGTGCGGCAGCCCCAGCATTTT CASSQDRGPVRQPQHF
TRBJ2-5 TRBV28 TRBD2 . TGTGCCAGCAGTTTGCTACGGGGGGAGGTGGTGGAGACCCAGTACTTC CASSLLRGEVVETQYF
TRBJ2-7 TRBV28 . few TGTGCCAGCAGCCCCGGGAGCTCCTACGAGCAGTACTTC CASSPGSSYEQYF
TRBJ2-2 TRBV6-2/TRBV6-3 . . TGTGCCAGCAGCCCCCAAAGAGGCGGGATGGGCACCGGGGAGCTGTTTTTT CASSPQRGGMGTGELFF
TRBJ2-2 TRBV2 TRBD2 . TGTGCCAGCAGTGCTAGCGGGGGGAACACCGGGGAGCTGTTTTTT CASSASGGNTGELFF
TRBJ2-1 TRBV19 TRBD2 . TGTGCCAGTAGTATCTCCAGCGGGAGAATCGAGCAGTTCTTC CASSISSGRIEQFF
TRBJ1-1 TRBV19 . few TGTGCCAGTAGTGGACTCATGAACACTGAAGCTTTCTTT CASSGLMNTEAFF
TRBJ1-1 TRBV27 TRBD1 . TGTGCCAGCAGTCCTCCGACAGGGGGCGCGAGCGGGGCTTTCTTT CASSPPTGGASGAFF
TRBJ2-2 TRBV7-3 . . TGTGCCAGCAGCTTGCAGGGCCCTAACACCGGGGAGCTGTTTTTT CASSLQGPNTGELFF
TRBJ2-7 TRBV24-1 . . TGTGCCACCAGTGAATCGGGCAGGGGGGACTCCTACGAGCAGTACTTC CATSESGRGDSYEQYF
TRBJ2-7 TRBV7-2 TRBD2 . TGTGCCAGCAGCTCCCAGGGACTAGCGGGACGGAGAACCTACGAGCAGTACTTC CASSSQGLAGRRTYEQYF
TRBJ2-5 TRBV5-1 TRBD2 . TGCGCCAGCAGCCCCGGACTAGCGGGACAAGAGACCCAGTACTTC CASSPGLAGQETQYF
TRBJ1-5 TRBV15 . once TGTGCCACCAGCAGAGATGTAAATCAGCCCCAGCATTTT CATSRDVNQPQHF
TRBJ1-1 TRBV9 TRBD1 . TGTGCCAGCAGCGCCCATCAGGGGGTACCTGAAGCTTTCTTT CASSAHQGVPEAFF
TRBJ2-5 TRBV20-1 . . TGCAGTGCTAGTGTGACGGGGGAGACCCAGTACTTC CSASVTGETQYF
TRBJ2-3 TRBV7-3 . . TGTGCCAGCAGTTGGGCAGACAGAGCAGATACGCAGTATTTT CASSWADRADTQYF
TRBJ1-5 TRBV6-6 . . TGTGCCAGCAGGGAATACGTAGCGGTCCAGCCCCAGCATTTT CASREYVAVQPQHF
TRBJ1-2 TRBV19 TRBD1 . TGTGCCAGTAGTACTACCGGGACAGGGCTCCTTTCAGGGTATGGCTACACCTTC CASSTTGTGLLSGYGYTF
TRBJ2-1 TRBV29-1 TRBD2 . TGCAGCGTTGGTAGCGGGGGGTCCTACAATGAGCAGTTCTTC CSVGSGGSYNEQFF
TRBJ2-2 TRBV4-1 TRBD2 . TGCGCCAGCAGCCAAGATCTGAGACTAGCTAGGGCGAACACCGGGGAGCTGTTTTTT CASSQDLRLARANTGELFF
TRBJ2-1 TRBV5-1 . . TGCGCCAGCAGCTTGGAAGGGGGTATGCAGTTCTTC CASSLEGGMQFF
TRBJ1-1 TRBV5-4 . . TGTGCCAGCAGCCCCTGGATCACAGCTTTGAACACTGAAGCTTTCTTT CASSPWITALNTEAFF
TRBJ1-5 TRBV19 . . TGTGCCAGTAGTATTTTGCAGGGGCGTAATCAGCCCCAGCATTTT CASSILQGRNQPQHF
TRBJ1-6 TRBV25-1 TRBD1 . TGTGCCAGCAGTGAATCGGGACAGGGGAATTCACCCCTCCACTTT CASSESGQGNSPLHF
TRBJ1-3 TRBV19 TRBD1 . TGTGCCAGTAGTTGGGACAGGCGGTCTGGAAACACCATATATTTT CASSWDRRSGNTIYF
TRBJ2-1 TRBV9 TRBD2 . TGTGCCAGCACCGTTTCACCGGGACTAGCACAAAATGAGCAGTTCTTC CASTVSPGLAQNEQFF
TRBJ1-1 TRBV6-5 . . TGTGCCAGCAGGACAGGAGCTGAAGCTTTCTTT CASRTGAEAFF
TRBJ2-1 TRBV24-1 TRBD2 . TGTGCCACCAGTGATTTTCGTTCGGCTAGCGGGAGGAAAAATGAGCAGTTCTTC CATSDFRSASGRKNEQFF
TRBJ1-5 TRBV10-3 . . TGTGCCATCAGTGACAGGGCCCAGCCCCAGCATTTT CAISDRAQPQHF
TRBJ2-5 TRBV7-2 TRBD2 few TGTGCCAGCAGCTTAGGGACTAGCGGGATGAAGACCCAGTACTTC CASSLGTSGMKTQYF
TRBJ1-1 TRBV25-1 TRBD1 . TGTGCCAGCAGTGACCCCGGACAGGGGAACACTGAAGCTTTCTTT CASSDPGQGNTEAFF
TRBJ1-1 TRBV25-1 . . TGTGCCAGCAGTGGGACCGACGGAGGGGACACTGAAGCTTTCTTT CASSGTDGGDTEAFF
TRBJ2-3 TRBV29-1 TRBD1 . TGCAGCGTGATCGCCGGGACAGCCTTCACAGATACGCAGTATTTT CSVIAGTAFTDTQYF
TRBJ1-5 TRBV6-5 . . TGTGCCAGCAGCCTAAGGGGTCAGCCCCAGCATTTT CASSLRGQPQHF
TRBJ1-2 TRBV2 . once TGTGCCAGCAGTCGGACGGGGAGTAACTATGGCTACACCTTC CASSRTGSNYGYTF
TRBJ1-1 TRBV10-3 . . TGTGCCATCACAAAGGAGGTGGGGAACACTGAAGCTTTCTTT CAITKEVGNTEAFF